The 27 T cell receptor beta chains below were found in one sample sequenced in a study of a mutant IDH1 vaccine in newly diagnosed glioma. Time point denoted: week 35, safety follow-up. Doses of 300 ug of mutant IDH1 20-mer peptide were given with topical imiquimod. Generated by immunoSEQ multiplex PCR, the TCRdb table keeps only in-frame clones and is missing some. The data contain tens of thousands of clones, over 60% of them singletons. Their cognate antigens are unknown. The sequencing used PBMCs, collected from a glioma patient whose treatment included an IDH1 peptide vaccine. The receptors were gathered from a man aged 35 to 55 with glioma.

This clone occurred a few times. The rearrangement uses TRBV20-1 and TRBJ1-1; D unclear. Germline assignment: CDR1 DFQATT and CDR2 SNEGSKA (reference sequence). V lost 1 base to trimming and J lost 6 bases, with 6 bases between them. This CDR3 is 11 amino acids long. This chain's CDR3 is CSARAGPEAFF. The CDR3 nucleotides read TGCAGTGCTAGAGCTGGGCCTGAAGCTTTCTTT.

The V and J genes are TRBV19 and TRBJ1-1, with 9 bases aligning to TRBD1. The ends lost 2 bases at V and 5 bases at J; junction bases unmatched: 6. Germline CDR1 and CDR2: LNHDA and SQIVND (reference sequence). The CDR3 extends over 15 amino acids. Here the CDR3 DNA reads TGTGCCAGTAGTATATTTGGACAGGGGAAGACTGAAGCTTTCTTT. Encoded protein: CASSIFGQGKTEAFF.

The V call is TRBV6-5, the J call TRBJ2-5; 7 nucleotides line up with TRBD2. Germline CDR1 and CDR2: MNHEY and SVGAGI. CDR3 length: 14 residues. The J segment lost 4 bases and the V segment lost 6 bases, leaving 8 bases of the junction unmatched. Here the CDR3 reads CASSSGLVLETQYF. Written as DNA, the CDR3 is TGTGCCAGCAGCTCTGGACTAGTATTAGAGACCCAGTACTTC.

The chain joins TRBV6-5 to TRBJ2-7, with a weak D call TRBD2 (5 bases). Trimming took off 4 bases at V and 6 bases at J, with 13 bases between the two ends. Per the germline V gene, CDR1 is MNHEY and CDR2 is SVGAGI. The CDR3 length is 13 residues. CDR3 sequence: CASSSPDLTEQYF. CDR3 DNA sequence: TGTGCCAGCAGTTCCCCGGACTTAACCGAGCAGTACTTC.

This chain uses TRBV7-9 with TRBJ2-2, with D perhaps matching TRBD2 (5 bases). V lost 1 base and J lost 7, with 22 bases in between. The CDR3 extends over 18 amino acids. Germline V CDR1 and CDR2: SEHNR, FQNEAQ (reference sequence). The CDR3 DNA is TGTGCCAGCAGCTTAGTATCGGGGATCCTTCTGAAAGTCGGGGAGCTGTTTTTT. It yields the protein CASSLVSGILLKVGELFF.

V usage is TRBV9 and J usage is TRBJ2-1, with 11 bases identical to TRBD2. V dropped 3 bases and J dropped 7; count of bases not matched to a gene: 9. Germline CDR1 and CDR2: SGDLS and YYNGEE. CDR3 length equals 16 residues. Here the CDR3 DNA reads TGTGCCAGCAGCGGACTACTAGCGGGAGTGGAAAATGAGCAGTTCTTC. Translation gives CASSGLLAGVENEQFF.

This sequence joins TRBV6-1 and TRBJ2-5; tentatively, D is TRBD2 (5 bases). The J call may be faulty, since TRBJ2-7 better matches the DNA end. CDR1 is MNHNS and CDR2 is SASEGT in the germline V gene. This CDR3 region has 13 residues. This chain's CDR3 is CASSKGEEYEQYF. The CDR3 DNA reads TGTGCCAGCAGTAAGGGAGAAGAATACGAGCAGTACTTC.

This chain uses TRBV6-1 with TRBJ1-2; possibly TRBD1 for D (5 bases). V was clipped by 1 base and J by 5 bases, with 17 bases between them. This CDR3 is 16 amino acids long. The germline V gene encodes CDR1 MNHNS and CDR2 SASEGT. The CDR3 is CASSEVRSGQPYGYTF. As DNA, the CDR3 is TGTGCCAGCAGTGAAGTTAGGTCCGGACAACCTTATGGCTACACCTTC.

This sequence joins TRBV6-5 and TRBJ1-2; D is ambiguous. CDR3 length equals 12 residues. Germline CDR1 reads MNHEY; CDR2 reads SVGAGI. Trimming left V 5 bases short and J 3 bases short, with 7 bases between. CDR3 residues: CASSPDDYGYTF. The CDR3, as DNA: TGTGCCAGCAGTCCGGACGACTATGGCTACACCTTC.

This chain links TRBV15 with TRBJ2-1, with D perhaps matching TRBD1 or TRBD2 (5 bases each). The germline gives CDR1 LNHNV, CDR2 YYDKDF (reference sequence). CDR3 size: 13 residues. The ends were cut back, 1 base at V and 8 bases at J, with 9 bases in the middle. The chain's CDR3 is CATSRGRGDEQFF. CDR3 nucleotide sequence: TGTGCCACCAGCAGAGGCCGAGGGGATGAGCAGTTCTTC.

This clone has a single count. The chain joins TRBV27 to TRBJ1-2, with 9 positions matching TRBD1. This CDR3 has 14 amino acids. CDR1 is MNHEY and CDR2 is SMNVEV in the germline V gene (reference sequence). The ends lost 7 bases at V and 2 bases at J; junction bases unmatched: 5. In nucleotides, the CDR3 is TGTGCCAGCACCCCGGGACAGGGCAACTATGGCTACACCTTC. Residues: CASTPGQGNYGYTF.

The chain joins TRBV7-9 to TRBJ1-2; the D gene is possibly TRBD1 (6 bases). Germline assignment: CDR1 SEHNR and CDR2 FQNEAQ (reference sequence). V gave up 5 bases and J gave up 5 bases, with 12 bases separating them. The CDR3 totals 13 residues. CDR3 sequence (DNA): TGTGCCAGCAGCCCAGGGGCTTCTTATGGCTACACCTTC. As protein: CASSPGASYGYTF.

The chain has TRBV29-1 and TRBJ2-5; 8 positions agree with TRBD1. V was pared by 8 bases and J by 5 bases, with 7 bases of the junction left unmatched. Germline V gives CDR1 SQVTM, CDR2 ANQGSEA. The CDR3 is 12 residues long. The CDR3, as DNA: TGCAGCAGCAGGACAGGGTCTGAGACCCAGTACTTC. It encodes CSSRTGSETQYF. The complete variable domain, with remaining parts taken from reference TRBV29-1 and TRBJ2-5, reads SAVISQKPSRDICQRGTSLTIQCQVDSQVTMMFWYRQQPGQSLTLIATANQGSEATYESGFVIDKFPISRPNLTFSTLTVSNMSPEDSSIYLCSSRTGSETQYFGPGTRLLVL.

This chain connects TRBV2 to TRBJ2-7, with a weak D call TRBD2 (5 bases). Germline V gene lookup returns CDR1 SNHLY and CDR2 FYNNEI. CDR3 length equals 13 residues. With 10 bases removed from V and 4 bases from J, the gap between germline ends came to 17 bases. The CDR3 reads CATSLGERYEQYV. CDR3 nucleotides: TGTGCCACCTCGTTGGGAGAGCGGTACGAGCAGTACGTC.

The V and J genes are TRBV7-6 and TRBJ2-4; 12 positions agree with TRBD1. V lost 5 bases, J lost 3 bases, and 11 bases stayed unmatched. The germline CDR1 and CDR2 sequences are SGHVS and FNYEAQ. This CDR3 comprises 18 residues. The CDR3 DNA sequence: TGTGCCAGCAGCCCTCGTCCCGGGACAGGGGGCGTCAAAAACATTCAGTACTTC. It encodes CASSPRPGTGGVKNIQYF. The full variable domain, its missing parts supplied by reference TRBV7-6 and TRBJ2-4, is GAGVSQSPRYKVTKRGQDVALRCDPISGHVSLYWYRQALGQGPEFLTYFNYEAQQDKSGLPNDRFSAERPEGSISTLTIQRTEQRDSAMYRCASSPRPGTGGVKNIQYFGAGTRLSVL.

The V call is TRBV19, the J call TRBJ1-4, with D possibly TRBD1 on 5 matching bases. In germline, CDR1 is LNHDA, CDR2 SQIVND (reference sequence). The V end was cut by 3 bases, the J end by 1 base, with 6 bases between. The CDR3 loop spans 14 amino acids. The CDR3 loop is CASSIGGTNEKLFF. The CDR3 DNA is TGTGCCAGTAGTATCGGGGGAACTAATGAAAAACTGTTTTTT.

This chain uses TRBV7-8 with TRBJ2-2; maybe TRBD1 (7 bases). Germline CDR1 reads SGHVS; CDR2 reads FQNEAQ. Trimming removed 5 bases at V and 3 bases at J, with 16 bases between. The CDR3 is made up of 16 amino acids. The CDR3 nucleotides are TGTGCCAGCAGCCTCCAGGGGGGCGTGGACACCGGGGAGCTGTTTTTT. Residues: CASSLQGGVDTGELFF. Together with reference TRBV7-8 and TRBJ2-2, the CDR3 gives the full variable domain: GAGVSQSPRYKVAKRGQDVALRCDPISGHVSLFWYQQALGQGPEFLTYFQNEAQLDKSGLPSDRFFAERPEGSVSTLKIQRTQQEDSAVYLCASSLQGGVDTGELFFGEGSRLTVL.

Only a few counts were recorded for this clone. The chain links TRBV19 to TRBJ2-6; the D call may be TRBD1 or TRBD2 (6 bases each). Germline lookup yields CDR1 LNHDA and CDR2 SQIVND (reference sequence). CDR3 length: 15 residues. Deletions cut 3 bases from V and 3 bases from J, with 9 bases between. DNA of the CDR3: TGTGCCAGTAGTATTGGGGGGCTTGGGGCCAACGTCCTGACTTTC. It yields the protein CASSIGGLGANVLTF. The variable domain in full, completed from reference TRBV19 and TRBJ2-6, reads DGGITQSPKYLFRKEGQNVTLSCEQNLNHDAMYWYRQDPGQGLRLIYYSQIVNDFQKGDIAEGYSVSREKKESFPLTVTSAQKNPTAFYLCASSIGGLGANVLTFGAGSRLTVL.

The chain links TRBV28 to TRBJ2-3; the match to TRBD2 covers 13 bases. After removal of 3 bases from V and 4 bases from J, the junction contained 10 bases not matched to a gene. The germline gives CDR1 MDHEN, CDR2 SYDVKM. The CDR3 length is 18 residues. The CDR3 loop reads CASSFIRSTSGRADTQYF. The CDR3 nucleotides read TGTGCCAGCAGTTTTATTAGGTCCACTAGCGGGAGGGCAGATACGCAGTATTTT.

The chain has TRBV2 and TRBJ2-1; D gene unclear. CDR1 SNHLY and CDR2 FYNNEI come from the germline V gene. The CDR3 is 14 amino acids. The V end lost 6 bases, the J end lost 1 base, and 10 bases lay between the germline ends. CDR3 in amino acids: CASRAGPSYNEQFF. The CDR3 DNA reads as TGTGCCAGCAGGGCAGGTCCGTCCTACAATGAGCAGTTCTTC.

This rearrangement joins TRBV5-6 to TRBJ1-1; tentatively, D is TRBD1 (5 bases). The germline gives CDR1 SGHDT, CDR2 YYEEEE. Trimming took off 3 bases at V and 5 bases at J, with 17 bases between the two ends. This CDR3 region has 15 residues. In DNA, the CDR3 is TGTGCCAGCAGCTCAGCCCGCGCGGGACGGACTGAAGCTTTCTTT. Its translation is CASSSARAGRTEAFF.

This clone was recorded a few times. The same CDR3 is also encoded by other DNA sequences in this sample. The chain combines TRBV4-1 with TRBJ1-1; no definite D call. The CDR3 runs 13 residues. The V gene's germline CDR1 is MGHRA and CDR2 YSYEKL. V lost 0 bases to trimming and J lost 6 bases, with 8 bases between them. DNA for the CDR3: TGCGCCAGCAGCCAAGAGGGCTCGGCTGAAGCTTTCTTT. Translated, it gives CASSQEGSAEAFF.

V is TRBV5-1 and J is TRBJ1-6; perhaps TRBD1 as D (6 bases). With 4 bases removed from V and 7 bases from J, the gap between germline ends came to 12 bases. Germline V CDR1 and CDR2: SGHRS, YFSETQ. This CDR3 is built from 14 residues. The CDR3 DNA reads TGCGCCAGCAGCAGGGGGGACCTAAATTCACCCCTCCACTTT. This codes for CASSRGDLNSPLHF.

This chain uses TRBV14 with TRBJ2-5, with D possibly matching TRBD2 (5 bases). CDR3 size: 16 residues. CDR1 is SGHDN and CDR2 is FVKESK in the germline V gene. Between the trimmed V and J ends, which lost 1 base and 0 bases, there was a span of 12 bases. The CDR3 DNA reads TGTGCCAGCAGCCAAGGGGGATTAGCGCACCAAGAGACCCAGTACTTC. Its translation: CASSQGGLAHQETQYF.

The rearrangement links TRBV6-1 to TRBJ2-5; D may match TRBD1 or TRBD2 (7 bases each). The CDR3 is made up of 15 amino acids. Trimming stripped 4 bases from V and 3 bases from J, with 15 bases between. CDR1 and CDR2 from the germline V gene are MNHNS and SASEGT. CDR3 sequence (DNA): TGTGCCAGCAGTGTCCCAGGGGGAGGGGAAGAGACCCAGTACTTC. This codes for CASSVPGGGEETQYF.

Only a few counts were recorded for this clone. The rearrangement links TRBV10-3 to TRBJ1-1; 8 bases are shared with TRBD1. The J segment lost 0 bases and the V segment lost 6 bases, leaving 6 bases of the junction unmatched. Germline V CDR1 and CDR2: ENHRY, SYGVKD. This CDR3 is 15 amino acids long. This CDR3 reads CAIRPDRGMNTEAFF. CDR3 nucleotide sequence: TGTGCCATCAGACCCGACAGGGGCATGAACACTGAAGCTTTCTTT.

The rearrangement uses TRBV11-2 and TRBJ1-2; TRBD1 agrees at 10 bases. The germline V gene encodes CDR1 SGHAT and CDR2 FQNNGV. The junction had 7 bases not matched to a gene; V was cut back by 5 bases and J by 4 bases. CDR3 size: 15 residues. This chain's CDR3 is CASSTGQGFGYGYTF. Here the CDR3 DNA reads TGTGCCAGCAGCACGGGACAGGGGTTCGGCTATGGCTACACCTTC.